The source of this TCR beta chain is a study of CXCR3-negative and CXCR3-positive naive CD8 T cells. The CDR3 is made up of 15 amino acids. CDR1 and CDR2 from the germline V gene are MDHEN and SYDVKM. UMI-labeled 5' RACE TRB cDNA libraries were prepared from the cells. TCRdb derives one entry per CDR3 protein from the 5' RACE reads, leaving out DNA. Its listing shows 80,000 to 95,000 distinct CDR3 sequences. The sorting of each CD8+ T cell subset was done in triplicate, at approximately 310,000 cells each. The receptor's source is a human donor in good health. Some clones in this sample may be carry-over from other donors' samples. The J gene is TRBJ2-3, the V gene TRBV28; TCRdb returns TRBD1, unconfirmable since there is no DNA. The sequenced material came from naive CXCR3- CD8+ T cells from blood. Documented subset: CD45RO-CCR7+CD27+CD95- naive CD8+ T cells lacking CXCR3 (TNR3-). CDR3 loop: CASSLIGGALDTQYF.